The following is a T cell receptor beta chain sequence with its context. Germline is not matched at one junction end, which may reflect a read error. TCR beta cDNA was prepared out of about 530 ng total RNA by means of a constant-region primer. Researchers made the TCR beta libraries by running three nested multiplex PCR rounds with slightly modified ARM-PCR. TRBV1-TRBV30 forward primers and a C-beta reverse primer were used in the first two PCR rounds, which each ran for ten to eleven cycles. TCRdb re-analysed the multiplex PCR reads in MiXCR, keeping a single row per CDR3 protein. The sample has roughly 80,000 distinct CDR3 sequences, 72% seen once; the top ten hold roughly a fifth. This sample was included in a study of tumor-infiltrating lymphocytes in primary liver carcinoma. Overall study: Those enrolled were patients of both sexes, who were aged 30 to 69 years.

This CDR3 is 15 amino acids long. CDR1 is LGHNA, CDR2 YNFKEQ, per germline. Without any cell sorting, roughly 20-32 mg of bulk tissue yielded co-extracted RNA and DNA. All tumor specimens exceeded 75% viable tumor cells. Material: liver tumor tissue from sampling region 1. Subset of the sample: tumor region T1, superior pole. This TCR was recovered from a man aged 40-55 years with primary liver carcinoma and hepatitis B virus infection. The chain combines TRBV4-2 with TRBJ2-3; 10 bases are shared with TRBD1. CDR3 residues: CARSQGQGDLHMQYF. CDR3 DNA: TGTGCCAGGAGCCAAGGACAGGGGGATTTGCATATGCAGTATTTT.